These T cell receptor beta chains were read from a single sample in a study of technical replicates of blood from several donors. The assay was immunoSEQ multiplex PCR, and TCRdb's table has in-frame clones only and misses some. The profile shows around 70,000 clones, approximately 94% of them singletons. The sequenced sample consisted of T cells isolated from PBMCs. The receptors were sampled from a human donor in good health. CDR3s leave out the opening cysteine and the closing phenylalanine or tryptophan. Each record gives: V gene, CDR3 length, D gene, CDR3 protein. D genes are given only for firm matches.

TRBV11-2 15 NA ASSLGSLGGRHQPQH
TRBV5-6 12 NA ASSLVPGIGELF
TRBV9 13 NA ASSIRVSSYNEQF
TRBV6-4 15 NA ASSDSPGVRGTGELF
TRBV5-4 13 NA ASTFSEGLNYGYT
TRBV5-1 13 NA ASSLEGRQDHEQY
TRBV7-2 11 NA ASSFSSSYEQY
TRBV7-2 13 TRBD2 ASSPSGIVTDTQY
TRBV5-1 12 NA ASSQWTVGPEQY
TRBV6-1 13 NA ASSEKGKQVYGYT
TRBV28 11 NA ASSRTGVTEAF
TRBV27 12 NA ASSLSRGNQPQH
TRBV7-9 14 TRBD1 ASSLTGGDGNQPQH
TRBV6-1 13 TRBD2 ASSELAGVGETQY
TRBV5-1 13 NA ASSLVGGTNYGYT
TRBV6-6 10 NA ASSYYSNEQF
TRBV4-3 13 NA ASSQGITSNEKLF
TRBV7-6 12 TRBD1 ASSADRVSGEQF
TRBV9 12 TRBD1 ASSVAFRDSEAF
TRBV27 14 TRBD2 ASSPFWREYVDTQY
TRBV9 15 NA ASSLGGDPFSGNTIY
TRBV30 12 TRBD1 AWYPGQGAGELF
TRBV30 11 TRBD1 AWSGQGGTEAF
TRBV30 13 NA AWRRGSFGTGELF
TRBV30 10 NA AWEGGANVLT
TRBV5-1 11 NA ASSLAEYTEAF
TRBV4-1 11 NA ASSQLIATEAF
TRBV4-1 14 TRBD2 ASSQDPRERFNEQF
TRBV5-6 15 NA ASSFATGVGANEKLF
TRBV9 13 NA ASSVDDRLGYGYT
TRBV4-3 13 TRBD2 ASSQGLAGGGELF
TRBV5-6 9 NA ASSLLSEQY
TRBV7-8 12 NA ASSVLTGYYEQY
TRBV6-6 11 NA ASGGAIANEQF
TRBV10-3 13 NA AISESNDGGYEQY
TRBV28 14 NA ASSPPGPPRENTIY
TRBV6-5 12 TRBD1 ASTGTGEGYEQY
TRBV4-1 17 TRBD1 ASSQVQTGGFFPGNTIY
TRBV7-6 11 NA ASSLGPNYEQY
TRBV7-3 15 TRBD2 ASSARRLAGYVNEQF
TRBV30 14 TRBD2 AWSVGLAGATYEQY
TRBV10-1 11 TRBD1 ATITGVRETQY
TRBV9 15 TRBD1 ASSGGTGALSGNTIY
TRBV27 14 NA ASSRTRVTVNTEAF
TRBV7-9 13 TRBD1 ASSPGQGAYYGYT
TRBV4-1 16 NA ASSQEQSSFSGANVLT
TRBV5-5 11 NA ASSRDSTGELF
TRBV2 11 NA ASSDLARRGYT
TRBV28 14 TRBD2 ASSPLGSGREETQY
TRBV7-9 12 TRBD1 ATERQGASYEQY
TRBV5-4 12 NA ASSFQLDLETQY
TRBV11-2 13 NA ASSSNADRFNEQY
TRBV4-2 12 NA ASSQELVTDTQY
TRBV7-2 12 NA ASPAWGGAGGYT
TRBV29-1 10 NA SAIQGYYGYT
TRBV12-5 14 TRBD1 ASGWVMTGGSYEQY
TRBV13 11 TRBD2 ASSLGLADEQF
TRBV7-3 13 TRBD1 ASSPGTGGRNEQF
TRBV4-2 14 NA ASSQGTGGGTDTQY